This entry lists 10 T cell receptor beta chains sequenced from one sample in a study of shared clonotypes between healthy human individuals. Libraries were prepared by immunoSEQ multiplex PCR; TCRdb keeps only in-frame clonotypes and omits some of them. The data show a few million clones, 85% to 95% seen once. Sample: naive CD4+ T cells sorted from blood. Described subset: CD45RA+ positively selected. The receptors stem from a man aged 18 to 30 in good health.

In regard to this clone: Other nucleotide sequences from this sample produce the same CDR3. This chain uses TRBV7-2 with TRBJ1-1; no reliable D call. V was trimmed by 2 bases and J by 1 base, leaving 8 bases between them. Germline CDR1 is SGHTA and CDR2 is FQGNSA. The CDR3 spans 14 residues. CDR3 bases: TGTGCCAGCAGCTTATCTTGGGGGAACACTGAAGCTTTCTTT. This sequence encodes CASSLSWGNTEAFF.

This chain connects TRBV6-6 to TRBJ2-7; 7 positions agree with TRBD1. The CDR3 has 14 amino acids. Germline CDR1 MNHNY, CDR2 SVGAGI (reference sequence). J lost 2 bases, V lost 5 bases, and 6 bases had no gene match. The CDR3 loop is CASSPTGTAYEQYF. DNA for the CDR3: TGTGCCAGCAGTCCGACCGGGACAGCCTACGAGCAGTACTTC.

This chain joins TRBV5-1 and TRBJ1-2, with 7 bases matching TRBD1. J lost 5 bases, V lost 6 bases, and 7 bases had no gene match. This CDR3 region has 13 residues. Per germline, CDR1 SGHRS and CDR2 YFSETQ. CDR3 in DNA: TGCGCCAGCACAGAACCGGGACAGTATGGCTACACCTTC. Its protein product is CASTEPGQYGYTF.

This chain links TRBV10-3 with TRBJ2-3, with 8 nucleotides matching TRBD1. The V gene's germline CDR1 is ENHRY and CDR2 SYGVKD. This CDR3 region has 16 residues. With V trimmed by 4 bases and J by 2 bases, 8 bases remained unmatched. The CDR3 loop is CAISAGTGLFTDTQYF. CDR3 sequence (DNA): TGTGCCATCAGTGCCGGGACAGGATTATTCACAGATACGCAGTATTTT.

V gene TRBV5-4 combines with J gene TRBJ1-3; D remains ambiguous. V lost 3 bases and J 0 bases, leaving 7 bases between the germline ends. Germline V gene sequence: CDR1 SGHNT, CDR2 YYREEE (reference sequence). This CDR3 comprises 14 residues. In nucleotides, the CDR3 is TGTGCCAGCAGCTCACAAAGCTCTGGAAACACCATATATTTT. This codes for CASSSQSSGNTIYF.

The chain has TRBV19 and TRBJ1-5; 12 bases agree with TRBD1. The CDR3 is 18 residues long. CDR1 is LNHDA and CDR2 is SQIVND in the germline V gene (reference sequence). V was clipped by 7 bases and J by 6 bases; unmatched bases: 16. The CDR3 nucleotides read TGTGCCAGTACCCCTCATCCGGGACAGGGGGCCGGAAGTCAGCCCCAGCATTTT. Its protein product is CASTPHPGQGAGSQPQHF.

The chain joins TRBV5-1 to TRBJ1-2; TRBD1 matches 7 bases. V shed 4 bases and J 0 bases; nucleotides not matched to a gene: 6. Germline V gene sequence: CDR1 SGHRS, CDR2 YFSETQ. The CDR3 runs 15 residues. The CDR3 nucleotides read TGCGCCAGCAGCCCACAGGGGACAACTAACTATGGCTACACCTTC. This sequence encodes CASSPQGTTNYGYTF.

The chain has TRBV6-1 and TRBJ2-7; no firm D call. This CDR3 comprises 11 residues. V lost 4 bases to trimming and J lost 2 bases, with 3 bases between them. Germline V gives CDR1 MNHNS, CDR2 SASEGT. The CDR3 DNA reads TGTGCCAGCAGTGTCCCCTACGAGCAGTACTTC. Protein product: CASSVPYEQYF.

Notes on this clone: Other DNA variants within this sample encode the same CDR3. For the CDR3, the DNA is TGTGCCAGCAGCCTTGACAGGGTCGGTAATGAAAAACTGTTTTTT. This gives the protein CASSLDRVGNEKLFF. The rearrangement joins TRBV7-9 to TRBJ1-4, with 7 bases lining up with TRBD1. The CDR3 runs to 15 residues. J lost 4 bases, V lost 5 bases, and 7 bases had no gene match. From germline, CDR1 is SEHNR and CDR2 FQNEAQ (reference sequence).

The V gene is TRBV10-3, the J gene TRBJ2-2; D remains ambiguous. The V gene lost 4 bases and the J gene lost 4 bases, with 7 bases spanning the gap. Germline lookup yields CDR1 ENHRY and CDR2 SYGVKD. This CDR3 comprises 13 residues. The chain's CDR3 is CAISGMGTGELFF. The CDR3 DNA reads TGTGCCATCAGTGGTATGGGCACCGGGGAGCTGTTTTTT.